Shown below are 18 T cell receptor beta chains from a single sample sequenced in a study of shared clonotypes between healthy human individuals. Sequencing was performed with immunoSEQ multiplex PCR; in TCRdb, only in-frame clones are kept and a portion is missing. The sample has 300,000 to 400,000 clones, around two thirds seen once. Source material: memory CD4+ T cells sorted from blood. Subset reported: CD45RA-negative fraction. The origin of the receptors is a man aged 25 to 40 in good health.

CDR3 region: CASSLGKGGANTGELFF. CDR3 sequence (DNA): TGTGCCAGCAGCTTAGGTAAAGGTGGCGCGAACACCGGGGAGCTGTTTTTT. The chain recombines TRBV11-3 with TRBJ2-2, with no clear D. CDR1 SGHNT and CDR2 YENEEA come from the germline V gene. This CDR3 has 17 residues. Trimming pared 1 base from V and 0 bases from J, leaving 12 bases between.

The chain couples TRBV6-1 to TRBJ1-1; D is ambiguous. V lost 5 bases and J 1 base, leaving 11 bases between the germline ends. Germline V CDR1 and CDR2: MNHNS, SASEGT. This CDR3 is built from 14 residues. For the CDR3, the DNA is TGTGCCAGCAGTAGAGACGGGAGGAACACTGAAGCTTTCTTT. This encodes CASSRDGRNTEAFF.

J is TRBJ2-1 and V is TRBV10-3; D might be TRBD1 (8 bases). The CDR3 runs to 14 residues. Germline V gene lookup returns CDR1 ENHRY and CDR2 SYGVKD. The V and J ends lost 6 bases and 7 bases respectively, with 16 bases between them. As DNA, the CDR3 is TGTGCCATCAGCCCGGACAGGGAGGGGAATGAGCAGTTCTTC. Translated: CAISPDREGNEQFF.

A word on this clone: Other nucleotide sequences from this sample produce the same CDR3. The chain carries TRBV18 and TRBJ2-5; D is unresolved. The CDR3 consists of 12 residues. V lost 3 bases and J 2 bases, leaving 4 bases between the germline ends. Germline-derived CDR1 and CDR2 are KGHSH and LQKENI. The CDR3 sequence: CASSPEQETQYF. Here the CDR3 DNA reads TGTGCCAGCTCACCCGAGCAAGAGACCCAGTACTTC.

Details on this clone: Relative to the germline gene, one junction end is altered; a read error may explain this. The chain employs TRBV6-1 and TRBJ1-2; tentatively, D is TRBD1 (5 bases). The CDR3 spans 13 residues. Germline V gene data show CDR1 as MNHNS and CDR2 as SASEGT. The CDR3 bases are TGTGCCAGCACCTTAGGGCAGGGCCTGGCCCCCCTCTTC. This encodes CASTLGQGLAPLF.

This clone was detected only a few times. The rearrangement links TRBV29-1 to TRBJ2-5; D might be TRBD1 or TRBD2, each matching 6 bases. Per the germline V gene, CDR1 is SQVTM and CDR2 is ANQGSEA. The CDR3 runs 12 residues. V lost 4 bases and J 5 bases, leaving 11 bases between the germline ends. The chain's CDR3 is CSVVGGSETQYF. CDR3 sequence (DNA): TGCAGCGTTGTGGGGGGCTCGGAGACCCAGTACTTC.

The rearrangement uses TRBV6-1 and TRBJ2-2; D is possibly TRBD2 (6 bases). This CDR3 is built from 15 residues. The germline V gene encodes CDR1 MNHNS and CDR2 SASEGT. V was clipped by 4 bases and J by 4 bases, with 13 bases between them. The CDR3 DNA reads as TGTGCCAGCAGTGGCATTGGGACTCCCACCGGGGAGCTGTTTTTT. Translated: CASSGIGTPTGELFF.

The CDR3 DNA follows: TGTGCCAGCTTCGGACACCACCAAGAGACCCAGTACTTC. Translated, it gives CASFGHHQETQYF. J is TRBJ2-5 and V is TRBV5-4; D may be TRBD1 (5 bases). Trimming pared 7 bases from V and 0 bases from J, leaving 10 bases between. The CDR3 is made up of 13 amino acids. In germline, CDR1 is SGHNT, CDR2 YYREEE (reference sequence).

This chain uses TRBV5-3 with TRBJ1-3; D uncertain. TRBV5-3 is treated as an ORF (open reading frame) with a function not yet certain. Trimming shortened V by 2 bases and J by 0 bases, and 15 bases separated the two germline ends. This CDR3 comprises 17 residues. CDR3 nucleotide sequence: TGTGCCAGAAGCTTTATACCGACAACCTGCTCTGGAAACACCATATATTTT. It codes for CARSFIPTTCSGNTIYF.

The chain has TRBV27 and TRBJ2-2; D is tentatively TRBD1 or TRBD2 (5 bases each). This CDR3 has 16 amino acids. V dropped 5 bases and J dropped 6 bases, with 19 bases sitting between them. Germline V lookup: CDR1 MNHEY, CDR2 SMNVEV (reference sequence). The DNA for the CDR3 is TGTGCCAGCAGTCACTATGGGGGTCTTGTCCCCGGGGAGCTGTTTTTT. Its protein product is CASSHYGGLVPGELFF.

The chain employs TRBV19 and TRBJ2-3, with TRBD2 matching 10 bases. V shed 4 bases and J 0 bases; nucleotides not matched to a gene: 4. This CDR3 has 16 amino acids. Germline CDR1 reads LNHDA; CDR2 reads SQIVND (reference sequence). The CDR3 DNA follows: TGTGCCAGTAGTACGCTAGCGGGAGCGAGCACAGATACGCAGTATTTT. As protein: CASSTLAGASTDTQYF.

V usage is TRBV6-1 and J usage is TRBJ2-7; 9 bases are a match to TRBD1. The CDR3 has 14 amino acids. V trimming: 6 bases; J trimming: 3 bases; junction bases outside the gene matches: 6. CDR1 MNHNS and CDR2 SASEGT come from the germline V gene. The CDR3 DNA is TGTGCCAGCAGCCCGGGACAGGGAGGCTACGAGCAGTACTTC. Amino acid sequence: CASSPGQGGYEQYF.

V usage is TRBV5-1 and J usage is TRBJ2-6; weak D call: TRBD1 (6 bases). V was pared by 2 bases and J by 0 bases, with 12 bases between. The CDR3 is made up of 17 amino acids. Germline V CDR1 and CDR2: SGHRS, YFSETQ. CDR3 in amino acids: CASSLQGPGSGANVLTF. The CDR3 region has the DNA TGCGCCAGCAGCTTACAGGGTCCAGGCTCTGGGGCCAACGTCCTGACTTTC.

Here the CDR3 reads CASSYREKLFF. CDR3 coding DNA: TGTGCCAGCAGTTACCGCGAAAAACTGTTTTTT. The rearrangement links TRBV6-5 to TRBJ1-4, with D hard to call. V was cut by 2 bases and J by 8 bases, with 3 bases left in between. Per the germline V gene, CDR1 is MNHEY and CDR2 is SVGAGI. This CDR3 has 11 amino acids.

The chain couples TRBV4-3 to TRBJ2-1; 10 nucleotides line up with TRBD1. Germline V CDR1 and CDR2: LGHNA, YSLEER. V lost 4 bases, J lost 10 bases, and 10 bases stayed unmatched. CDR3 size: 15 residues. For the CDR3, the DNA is TGCGCCAGCAGCCCGGCGGGACAGGGGAGCAAGGAGCAGTTCTTC. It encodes CASSPAGQGSKEQFF.

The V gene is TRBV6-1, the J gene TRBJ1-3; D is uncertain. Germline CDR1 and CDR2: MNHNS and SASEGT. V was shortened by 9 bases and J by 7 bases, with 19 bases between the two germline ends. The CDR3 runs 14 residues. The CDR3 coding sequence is TGTGCCAGTTCGACTACCCGAACCGGGAACACCATATATTTT. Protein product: CASSTTRTGNTIYF.

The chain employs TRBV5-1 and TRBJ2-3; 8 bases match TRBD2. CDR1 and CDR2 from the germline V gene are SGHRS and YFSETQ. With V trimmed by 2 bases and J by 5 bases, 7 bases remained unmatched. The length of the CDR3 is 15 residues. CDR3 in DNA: TGCGCCAGCAGCTTAGCGGGAGACGATAGAGATACGCAGTATTTT. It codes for CASSLAGDDRDTQYF. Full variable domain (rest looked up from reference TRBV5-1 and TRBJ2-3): KAGVTQTPRYLIKTRGQQVTLSCSPISGHRSVSWYQQTPGQGLQFLFEYFSETQRNKGNFPGRFSGRQFSNSRSEMNVSTLELGDSALYLCASSLAGDDRDTQYFGPGTRLTVL.

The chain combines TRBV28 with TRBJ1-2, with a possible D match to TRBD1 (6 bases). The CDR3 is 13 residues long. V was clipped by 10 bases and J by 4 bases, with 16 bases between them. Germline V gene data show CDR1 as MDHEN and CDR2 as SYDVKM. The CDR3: CATLRGYGYGYTF. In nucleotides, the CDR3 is TGTGCCACCCTAAGGGGGTACGGCTATGGCTACACCTTC.